This T cell receptor (beta chain) was captured in a study of blood T cell repertoires in COVID-19. The CDR3 is made up of 18 amino acids. Germline-derived CDR1 and CDR2 are MNHEY and SMNVEV (reference sequence). With V trimmed by 0 bases and J by 0 bases, 7 bases remained unmatched. Profiling relied on immunoSEQ multiplex PCR, and the TCRdb table lists in-frame clones only, not all of them. The sample gives about 260,000 clones, 88% of which show up once; about 0.64% is in the top ten. The source is a human donor in a cohort sampled during active COVID-19. The chain employs TRBV27 and TRBJ1-3; 8 bases fit TRBD1. The sequenced sample consisted of peripheral blood. The CDR3 DNA reads as TGTGCCAGCAGTTTATCGGTCGGGACAGGAATCTCTGGAAACACCATATATTTT. This gives the protein CASSLSVGTGISGNTIYF.